Following are 23 T cell receptor beta chains from one sample sequenced in a study of cytomegalovirus exposure and HLA in healthy donors. It was with 60 Vbeta and 13 Jbeta primers that the PCR ran. Sequencing was performed with immunoSEQ multiplex PCR; in TCRdb, only in-frame clones are kept and a portion is missing. This table holds around 170,000 clones, approximately 81% found once. Material: PBMCs. Receptor source: a boy younger than 10 in good health and CMV-seronegative.

V is TRBV29-1 and J is TRBJ1-2, with 9 bases identical to TRBD1. The CDR3 extends over 15 amino acids. Trimming at V came to 8 bases and at J to 2 bases, leaving 12 bases not matched to a gene. Germline V gene sequence: CDR1 SQVTM, CDR2 ANQGSEA. This CDR3 reads CSSRGGQGVNYGYTF. The DNA of the CDR3 is TGCAGCTCCCGCGGGGGACAGGGAGTGAACTATGGCTACACCTTC.

This chain links TRBV2 with TRBJ2-3; TRBD2 aligns across 11 bases. The CDR3 covers 18 residues. J lost 6 bases, V lost 6 bases, and 17 bases had no gene match. From germline, CDR1 is SNHLY and CDR2 FYNNEI. The CDR3 DNA is TGTGCCAGCAGGTTAATGCCGGGACTAGCGGCGAAGGGCGATACGCAGTATTTT. As protein: CASRLMPGLAAKGDTQYF.

The chain couples TRBV6-5 to TRBJ1-1; no clear D gene. V was clipped by 4 bases and J by 0 bases, with 15 bases between them. The CDR3 runs to 16 residues. Germline V gene sequence: CDR1 MNHEY, CDR2 SVGAGI. CDR3 protein: CASSSRPGPLNTEAFF. In nucleotides, the CDR3 is TGTGCCAGCAGTTCTCGTCCTGGGCCCCTGAACACTGAAGCTTTCTTT.

The V call is TRBV4-1, the J call TRBJ1-1; D might be TRBD1 (6 bases). Per germline, CDR1 MGHRA and CDR2 YSYEKL. V shed 4 bases and J shed 4 bases, with 16 bases lying between them. The CDR3 totals 15 residues. The CDR3 sequence is CASSLIDRFSTEAFF. The CDR3 region has the DNA TGCGCCAGCAGCCTCATCGACAGGTTCTCCACTGAAGCTTTCTTT.

CDR3 sequence (DNA): TGTGCCAGCAGCGTAGGGGGACTAGGAAACCGCCATGAGCAGTTCTTC. It yields the protein CASSVGGLGNRHEQFF. V is TRBV21-1 and J is TRBJ2-1; TRBD2, the table's D call, lacks a check against the DNA. TRBV21-1 is a known pseudogene. This CDR3 has 16 residues.

This clone appeared once. The genes are TRBV28 and TRBJ2-7; D may be TRBD2 (6 bases). Germline assignment: CDR1 MDHEN and CDR2 SYDVKM. The CDR3 sequence is 14 residues long. V lost 6 bases and J 7 bases, leaving 19 bases between the germline ends. As DNA, the CDR3 is TGTGCCAGCAGCCCTCCAGGAGCGGGTTGGGAGCAGTACTTC. This encodes CASSPPGAGWEQYF. Full variable domain (missing parts from reference TRBV28 and TRBJ2-7): DVKVTQSSRYLVKRTGEKVFLECVQDMDHENMFWYRQDPGLGLRLIYFSYDVKMKEKGDIPEGYSVSREKKERFSLILESASTNQTSMYLCASSPPGAGWEQYFGPGTRLTVT.

The chain links TRBV5-1 to TRBJ2-3; a possible D gene is TRBD1 (5 bases). The V gene's germline CDR1 is SGHRS and CDR2 YFSETQ. This CDR3 spans 16 amino acids. V was cut by 0 bases and J by 1 base, with 12 bases left in between. In nucleotides, the CDR3 is TGCGCCAGCAGCTTGGCCATGGGGCTAGGCACAGATACGCAGTATTTT. This sequence encodes CASSLAMGLGTDTQYF.

Here the CDR3 reads CASSSRTGGSYNEQFF. The CDR3 nucleotides read TGTGCCAGCAGCTCGCGGACAGGGGGCAGCTACAATGAGCAGTTCTTC. V gene TRBV11-2 combines with J gene TRBJ2-1, with 11 bases aligning to TRBD1. V shed 4 bases, J shed 3 bases, and the junction held 5 bases outside the gene matches. The CDR3 totals 16 residues. Per the germline V gene, CDR1 is SGHAT and CDR2 is FQNNGV.

V is TRBV10-3 and J is TRBJ2-7, with TRBD2 matching 8 bases. CDR1 is ENHRY, CDR2 SYGVKD, per germline. J was trimmed by 2 bases and V by 2 bases; bases with no gene match: 5. This CDR3 region has 15 residues. CDR3 sequence: CAISEGGGSAYEQYF. The CDR3 region has the DNA TGTGCCATCAGTGAGGGCGGGGGGTCCGCCTACGAGCAGTACTTC.

This chain uses TRBV30 with TRBJ2-7; tentative D call: TRBD1 (5 bases). The CDR3 has 13 amino acids. CDR1 is GTSNPN, CDR2 SVGIG, per germline (reference sequence). The V and J ends lost 5 bases and 0 bases respectively, with 11 bases between them. The chain's CDR3 is CAWGAGISYEQYF. The DNA of the CDR3 is TGTGCCTGGGGGGCAGGGATCTCCTACGAGCAGTACTTC.

The V call is TRBV19, the J call TRBJ1-1; D is possibly TRBD1 (6 bases). In germline, CDR1 is LNHDA, CDR2 SQIVND (reference sequence). The length of the CDR3 is 14 residues. V was clipped by 5 bases and J by 0 bases, with 10 bases between them. The CDR3 region is CASSYQGLNTEAFF. The CDR3 DNA reads as TGTGCCAGTAGTTACCAGGGGCTGAACACTGAAGCTTTCTTT.

The chain combines TRBV13 with TRBJ2-1; a weak D match, TRBD2 (5 bases). Germline V gives CDR1 PRHDT, CDR2 FYEKMQ (reference sequence). This CDR3 region has 15 residues. The ends were cut back, 0 bases at V and 1 base at J, with 7 bases in the middle. The CDR3 is CASSLGEGSYNEQFF. DNA for the CDR3: TGTGCCAGCAGCTTAGGAGAGGGATCCTACAATGAGCAGTTCTTC.

This chain links TRBV5-4 with TRBJ1-1; no firm D call. The CDR3 is 12 residues long. The V and J ends lost 4 bases and 5 bases respectively, with 9 bases between them. CDR1 and CDR2 (germline): SGHNT, YYREEE (reference sequence). The CDR3 protein is CASSPGLTEAFF. The CDR3 DNA follows: TGTGCCAGCAGCCCCGGGTTGACTGAAGCTTTCTTT.

The chain links TRBV2 to TRBJ2-7; 9 bases line up with TRBD1. Germline V gives CDR1 SNHLY, CDR2 FYNNEI. This CDR3 region has 14 residues. J gave up 0 bases and V 11 bases, and 8 bases lay outside the gene matches. The CDR3 protein is CAGRDRAISYEQYF. The CDR3 DNA reads as TGTGCCGGTAGGGACAGGGCGATCTCCTACGAGCAGTACTTC.

The rearrangement joins TRBV6-5 to TRBJ2-7; 7 bases align to TRBD2. With V trimmed by 2 bases and J by 5 bases, 6 bases remained unmatched. Germline V CDR1 and CDR2: MNHEY, SVGAGI. This CDR3 is built from 14 residues. The CDR3 DNA is TGTGCCAGCAGTTACGGGGAGGGCCCCGACGAGCAGTACTTC. It encodes CASSYGEGPDEQYF.

The genes are TRBV28 and TRBJ2-7, with 10 nucleotides matching TRBD2. The CDR3 spans 15 residues. Trimming took 1 base from V and 0 from J; bases not matched to a gene: 0. In germline, CDR1 is MDHEN, CDR2 SYDVKM. The CDR3 DNA reads TGTGCCAGCAGTTTATCTAGCGGGAGCTCCTACGAGCAGTACTTC. Protein product: CASSLSSGSSYEQYF.

The chain employs TRBV9 and TRBJ1-2, with D perhaps matching TRBD1 (6 bases). Trimming took 6 bases from V and 9 from J, leaving 15 bases between them. The CDR3 spans 12 residues. The germline gives CDR1 SGDLS, CDR2 YYNGEE. The CDR3 nucleotides are TGTGCCAGCAACACCCCAGGGGAACGCTACACCTTC. This gives the protein CASNTPGERYTF.

This chain joins TRBV19 and TRBJ1-2; 12 bases match TRBD1. This CDR3 is built from 17 residues. Looked up from germline, CDR1 is LNHDA and CDR2 is SQIVND (reference sequence). The ends lost 7 bases at V and 2 bases at J; junction bases unmatched: 11. The CDR3 DNA is TGTGCCAGTATCCATGAGGGACAGGGGGCGCTGAACTATGGCTACACCTTC. This codes for CASIHEGQGALNYGYTF.

The chain employs TRBV2 and TRBJ2-3; 10 positions agree with TRBD1. The germline CDR1 and CDR2 sequences are SNHLY and FYNNEI. This CDR3 has 18 amino acids. Losses at the gene ends were 3 bases for V and 5 bases for J; bases not matched to a gene: 14. The CDR3 DNA sequence: TGTGCCAGCAGTGATTGGGGCCCCGGGACAGGGGTCGTAGATACGCAGTATTTT. It encodes CASSDWGPGTGVVDTQYF.

The V call is TRBV5-6, the J call TRBJ2-3, with 9 bases lining up with TRBD1. This CDR3 has 14 residues. J was trimmed by 3 bases and V by 2 bases; bases with no gene match: 1. Germline-derived CDR1 and CDR2 are SGHDT and YYEEEE. For the CDR3, the DNA is TGTGCCAGCAGCTTCGGACAGGGGACAGATACGCAGTATTTT. Amino acid sequence: CASSFGQGTDTQYF. The variable domain in full, with the rest retrieved from reference TRBV5-6 and TRBJ2-3, is DAGVTQSPTHLIKTRGQQVTLRCSPKSGHDTVSWYQQALGQGPQFIFQYYEEEERQRGNFPDRFSGHQFPNYSSELNVNALLLGDSALYLCASSFGQGTDTQYFGPGTRLTVL.

This chain uses TRBV5-1 with TRBJ2-2; TRBD2 is a possible D gene (5 bases). This CDR3 spans 14 amino acids. Germline assignment: CDR1 SGHRS and CDR2 YFSETQ. The V end was cut by 3 bases, the J end by 4 bases, with 10 bases between. DNA of the CDR3: TGCGCCAGCAGCTATCACGAGGGCACCGGGGAGCTGTTTTTT. It codes for CASSYHEGTGELFF. The entire variable domain, with the rest obtained from reference TRBV5-1 and TRBJ2-2, is as follows: KAGVTQTPRYLIKTRGQQVTLSCSPISGHRSVSWYQQTPGQGLQFLFEYFSETQRNKGNFPGRFSGRQFSNSRSEMNVSTLELGDSALYLCASSYHEGTGELFFGEGSRLTVL.

This chain connects TRBV6-5 to TRBJ1-1; a weak D match, TRBD1 (5 bases). Germline CDR1 reads MNHEY; CDR2 reads SVGAGI. Trimming took 2 bases from V and 5 from J, leaving 9 bases between them. The CDR3 runs 13 residues. This chain's CDR3 is CASSYTKGTEAFF. CDR3 DNA sequence: TGTGCCAGCAGTTACACGAAGGGGACTGAAGCTTTCTTT.

This rearrangement joins TRBV19 to TRBJ1-2; a possible D gene is TRBD1 (5 bases). Germline CDR1 and CDR2: LNHDA and SQIVND (reference sequence). Between the trimmed V and J ends, which lost 5 bases and 3 bases, there was a span of 13 bases. This CDR3 comprises 14 residues. CDR3 bases: TGTGCCAGTAGTGTCACCAGGGCTGACTATGGCTACACCTTC. It codes for CASSVTRADYGYTF.